One and the same sample provided the 7 T cell receptor beta chains below, sequenced in a study of blood T cell repertoires in COVID-19. The data were produced by immunoSEQ multiplex PCR, yet TCRdb's version contains in-frame clones alone and is incomplete. In the table there are fewer than 200,000 clones, approximately 86% of which are singletons. Sequenced input: peripheral blood. The receptor set was obtained from a man aged 50 to 60 with active or convalescent COVID-19.

This chain joins TRBV6-2 or TRBV6-3 and TRBJ2-6, with a possible D match to TRBD2 (5 bases). The CDR3 contains 17 residues. Trimming removed 6 bases at V and 0 bases at J, with 15 bases between. Germline values: CDR1 MNHEY, CDR2 SVGEGT. This CDR3 reads CASSRPSGSSGANVLTF. The CDR3 coding sequence is TGTGCCAGCAGCCGACCCTCGGGGTCCTCTGGGGCCAACGTCCTGACTTTC.

The chain has TRBV28 and TRBJ1-6, with D maybe TRBD1 (6 bases). V lost 5 bases and J lost 7, with 15 bases in between. Germline V gene lookup returns CDR1 MDHEN and CDR2 SYDVKM. The CDR3 length is 15 residues. CDR3 in DNA: TGTGCCAGCAGTCCCCCGACAGGAGGCAATTCACCCCTCCACTTT. This gives the protein CASSPPTGGNSPLHF. The full variable domain, rest sourced from reference TRBV28 and TRBJ1-6, is DVKVTQSSRYLVKRTGEKVFLECVQDMDHENMFWYRQDPGLGLRLIYFSYDVKMKEKGDIPEGYSVSREKKERFSLILESASTNQTSMYLCASSPPTGGNSPLHFGNGTRLTVT.

The gene calls are TRBV6-5 and TRBJ1-3; perhaps TRBD1 as D (6 bases). This CDR3 contains 13 residues. V gave up 6 bases and J gave up 5 bases, with 11 bases separating them. Germline values: CDR1 MNHEY, CDR2 SVGAGI. Here the CDR3 reads CASSAGVRNTIYF. In DNA, the CDR3 is TGTGCCAGCAGCGCAGGGGTGAGAAACACCATATATTTT.

V gene TRBV27 combines with J gene TRBJ2-1; 15 positions agree with TRBD2. The germline gives CDR1 MNHEY, CDR2 SMNVEV (reference sequence). V shed 7 bases, J shed 9 bases, and the junction held 13 bases outside the gene matches. This CDR3 region has 17 residues. Written as DNA, the CDR3 is TGTGCCAGCAACCCACTCGGGACTAGCGGGAGGAGAGGTGAGCAGTTCTTC. As protein: CASNPLGTSGRRGEQFF.

This clone showed up just once. The gene calls are TRBV28 and TRBJ2-1; 9 nucleotides match TRBD1. Trimming took 5 bases from V and 4 from J; bases not matched to a gene: 9. The CDR3 runs to 16 residues. Germline V gene sequence: CDR1 MDHEN, CDR2 SYDVKM. CDR3 DNA: TGTGCCAGCAGTACACCAGGGGACAGGGTTTACAATGAGCAGTTCTTC. Protein product: CASSTPGDRVYNEQFF.

The chain employs TRBV27 and TRBJ2-1, with a possible D match to TRBD1 (7 bases). The CDR3 runs 14 residues. V was cut by 3 bases and J by 6 bases, with 12 bases left in between. Germline-derived CDR1 and CDR2 are MNHEY and SMNVEV (reference sequence). The CDR3 sequence: CASSFNRGGNEQFF. The CDR3 DNA follows: TGTGCCAGCAGTTTCAACAGGGGAGGCAATGAGCAGTTCTTC.

The V call is TRBV27, the J call TRBJ1-6; 10 nucleotides agree with TRBD1. Germline V gene sequence: CDR1 MNHEY, CDR2 SMNVEV (reference sequence). The CDR3 contains 16 residues. The V gene end was trimmed by 5 bases and the J gene end by 6 bases; junction bases not matched to a gene: 7. This chain's CDR3 is CASSLKTGGGNSPLHF. CDR3 DNA sequence: TGTGCCAGCAGTCTAAAGACAGGGGGCGGTAATTCACCCCTCCACTTT.